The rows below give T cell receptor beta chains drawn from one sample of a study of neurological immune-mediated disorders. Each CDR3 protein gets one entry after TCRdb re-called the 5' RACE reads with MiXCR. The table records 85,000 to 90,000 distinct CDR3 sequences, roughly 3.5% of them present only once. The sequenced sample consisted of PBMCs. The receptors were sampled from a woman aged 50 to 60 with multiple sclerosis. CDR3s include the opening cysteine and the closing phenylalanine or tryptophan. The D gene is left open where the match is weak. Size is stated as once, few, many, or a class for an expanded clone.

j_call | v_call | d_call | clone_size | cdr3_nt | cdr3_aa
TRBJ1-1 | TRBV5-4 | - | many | TGTGCCAGCAGCGCGGGTCTCTCCACTGAAGCTTTCTTT | CASSAGLSTEAFF
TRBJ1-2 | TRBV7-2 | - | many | TGTGCCAGCAGCTCGGGACGGATAACGGGCTACACCTTC | CASSSGRITGYTF
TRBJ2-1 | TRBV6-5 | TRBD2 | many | TGTGCCAGCAGTCGGACTAGCGGGGCCGGTAATGAGCAGTTCTTC | CASSRTSGAGNEQFF
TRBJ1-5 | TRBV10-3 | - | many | TGTGCCATCAGTGGGTTCGCAGTGACAGAGAATCAGCCCCAGCATTTT | CAISGFAVTENQPQHF
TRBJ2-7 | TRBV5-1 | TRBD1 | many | TGCGCCAGCAGCCTACAAGGACAGGGGCCCTACGAGCAGTACTTC | CASSLQGQGPYEQYF
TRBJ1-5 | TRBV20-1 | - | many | TGCAGTGCTAGAGATACCCCTTTGGGTGGCAATCAGCCCCAGCATTTT | CSARDTPLGGNQPQHF
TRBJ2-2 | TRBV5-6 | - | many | TGTGCCAGCAGTTTAGGCAGGAACACCGGGGAGCTGTTTTTT | CASSLGRNTGELFF
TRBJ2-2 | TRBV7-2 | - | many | TGTGCCAGCAGCTTAGCCGTAATGGCCGGGGAGCTGTTTTTT | CASSLAVMAGELFF
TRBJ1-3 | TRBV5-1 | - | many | TGCGCCAGCAGCTCCCCGGAGGGACACACCATATATTTT | CASSSPEGHTIYF
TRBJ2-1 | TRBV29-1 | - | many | TGCAGCGTTAACGAGGTCTCCTACAATGAGCAGTTCTTC | CSVNEVSYNEQFF